This T cell receptor (beta chain) is from a study of cytomegalovirus exposure and HLA in healthy donors. At the level of the study: From donors who were HLA-typed, an early data release held 80 million to 85 million unique TCRs. The study, taken as a whole, reports: Later analysis revealed greater clonal expansion in HLA-associated TCR beta chains than in equally common others.

PCR used 60 Vbeta primers and 13 Jbeta primers. Only in-frame clones appear in the TCRdb table, and some are missing; sequencing was by immunoSEQ multiplex PCR. The sample records 180,000 or so clones, about four fifths being singletons. There are 15 residues in the CDR3. Germline lookup yields CDR1 SNHLY and CDR2 FYNNEI. Unmatched junction bases numbered 6, after V lost 6 bases and J lost 5 bases. This clone was found a few times. Its antigen is unidentified. The receptor's source is a woman younger than 35 in good health and CMV-seropositive. Specimen: PBMCs. The chain recombines TRBV2 with TRBJ1-4; TRBD1 agrees at 10 bases. The CDR3 protein is CASRDWTGGNEKLFF. The CDR3 DNA sequence: TGTGCCAGCAGGGACTGGACAGGGGGGAATGAAAAACTGTTTTTT.